This T cell receptor (beta chain) was observed in a study of cytomegalovirus exposure and HLA in healthy donors. Study findings and constraints: It was assumed in the presence/absence analyses that sequencing depth was roughly uniform across donors. Most subjects had HLA-A and HLA-B alleles reportedly predicted accurately by TCR beta sequences. Later on, analysis showed that most CMV-associated TCR beta chains appeared to be HLA-restricted.

Germline lookup yields CDR1 SGHRS and CDR2 YFSETQ. The CDR3 is 15 amino acids. The junction had 11 bases not matched to a gene; V was cut back by 4 bases and J by 8 bases. The primer mix had 60 Vbeta and 13 Jbeta primers. This table comes from immunoSEQ multiplex PCR, and its TCRdb copy is limited to in-frame clones, with some not included. Among 120,000 or so clones, about 84% were seen once, and the ten largest hold 4%. This clone was observed a few times. What it recognizes is unknown. The sample consisted of PBMCs. V and J are TRBV5-1 and TRBJ2-1; 8 bases line up with TRBD2. The sequence was obtained from a man between 18 and 29 years old in good health and CMV-seropositive. CDR3 residues: CASSPRWAGGDEQFF. CDR3 in DNA: TGCGCCAGCAGCCCCCGCTGGGCGGGGGGCGATGAGCAGTTCTTC.